This TCR beta chain came from a study of blood T cell repertoires in COVID-19. Study-wide context: Whether acute or convalescent, the COVID-19 samples came from the United States, Italy and Spain. The analysed material was cDNA or gDNA that came from T cells, B-cell-depleted T cells, or PBMCs.

Profiled with immunoSEQ multiplex PCR; TCRdb holds only in-frame clones, not every one. The sample has about 250,000 clones; approximately 83% are singletons. CDR3 length: 16 amino acids. Germline values: CDR1 SGDLS, CDR2 YYNGEE. V was pared by 3 bases and J by 1 base, with 1 base of the junction left unmatched. What was sequenced was peripheral blood. The V gene is TRBV9, the J gene TRBJ2-3, with 14 bases matching TRBD2. This TCR was sampled from a man aged 50-60 years with active or convalescent COVID-19. The CDR3 coding sequence is TGTGCCAGCAGCGGGGGACTAGCGGGGGGCACAGATACGCAGTATTTT. Translated: CASSGGLAGGTDTQYF.